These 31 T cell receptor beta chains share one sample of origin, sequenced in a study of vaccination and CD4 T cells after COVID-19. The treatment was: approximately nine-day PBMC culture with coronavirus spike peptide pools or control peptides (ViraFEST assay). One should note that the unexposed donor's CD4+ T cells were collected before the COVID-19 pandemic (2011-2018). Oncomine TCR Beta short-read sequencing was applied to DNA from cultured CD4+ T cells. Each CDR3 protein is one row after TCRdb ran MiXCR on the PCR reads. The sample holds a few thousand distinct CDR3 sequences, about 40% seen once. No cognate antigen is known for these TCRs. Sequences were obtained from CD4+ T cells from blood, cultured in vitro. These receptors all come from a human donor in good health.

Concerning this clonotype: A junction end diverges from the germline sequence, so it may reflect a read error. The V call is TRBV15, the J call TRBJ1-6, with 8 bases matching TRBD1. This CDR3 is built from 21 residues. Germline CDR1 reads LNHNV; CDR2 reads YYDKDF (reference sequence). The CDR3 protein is CATSRDGPWTGRPGMHSPPHF. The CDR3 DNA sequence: TGTGCCACCAGCAGAGATGGTCCTTGGACAGGGAGGCCCGGTATGCATTCACCCCCCCACTTT. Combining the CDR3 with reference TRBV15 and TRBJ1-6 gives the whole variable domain DAMVIQNPRYQVTQFGKPVTLSCSQTLNHNVMYWYQQKSSQAPKLLFHYYDKDFNNEADTPDNFQSRRPNTSFCFLDIRSPGLGDTAMYLCATSRDGPWTGRPGMHSPPHFGNGTRLTVT.

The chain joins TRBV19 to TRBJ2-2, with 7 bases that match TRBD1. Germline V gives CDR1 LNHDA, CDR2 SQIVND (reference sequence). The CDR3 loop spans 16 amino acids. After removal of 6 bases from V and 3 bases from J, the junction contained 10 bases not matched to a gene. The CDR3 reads CASRRKTGSDTGELFF. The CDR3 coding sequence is TGTGCCAGTAGGAGAAAGACAGGGTCGGACACCGGGGAGCTGTTTTTT.

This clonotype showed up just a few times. The CDR3 loop reads CAISPRQEERAFF. CDR3 DNA: TGTGCCATCAGTCCACGACAGGAGGAGAGAGCTTTCTTT. J is TRBJ1-1 and V is TRBV10-3; perhaps TRBD1 as D (6 bases). Trimming pared 5 bases from V and 10 bases from J, leaving 17 bases between. This CDR3 is built from 13 residues. Looked up from germline, CDR1 is ENHRY and CDR2 is SYGVKD.

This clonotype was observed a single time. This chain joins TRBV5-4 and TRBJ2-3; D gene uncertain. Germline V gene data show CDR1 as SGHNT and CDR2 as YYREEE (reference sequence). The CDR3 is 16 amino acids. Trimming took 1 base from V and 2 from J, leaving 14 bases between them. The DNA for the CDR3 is TGTGCCAGCAGCTTGCTCATTAGTGGGCCCACAGATACGCAGTATTTT. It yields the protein CASSLLISGPTDTQYF.

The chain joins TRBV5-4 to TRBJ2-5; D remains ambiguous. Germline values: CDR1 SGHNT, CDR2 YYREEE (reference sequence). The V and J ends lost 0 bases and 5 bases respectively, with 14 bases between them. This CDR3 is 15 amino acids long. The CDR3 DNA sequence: TGTGCCAGCAGCTTGGCGCCACCGAGTTCGGAGACCCAGTACTTC. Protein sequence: CASSLAPPSSETQYF. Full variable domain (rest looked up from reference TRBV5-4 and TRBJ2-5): ETGVTQSPTHLIKTRGQQVTLRCSSQSGHNTVSWYQQALGQGPQFIFQYYREEENGRGNFPPRFSGLQFPNYSSELNVNALELDDSALYLCASSLAPPSSETQYFGPGTRLLVL.

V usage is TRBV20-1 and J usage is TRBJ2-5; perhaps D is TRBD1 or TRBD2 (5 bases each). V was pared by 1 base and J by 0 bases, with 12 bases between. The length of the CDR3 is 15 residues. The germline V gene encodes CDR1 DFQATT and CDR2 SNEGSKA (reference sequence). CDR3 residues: CSARVTGPHQETQYF. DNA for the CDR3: TGCAGTGCTAGAGTAACGGGACCGCACCAAGAGACCCAGTACTTC.

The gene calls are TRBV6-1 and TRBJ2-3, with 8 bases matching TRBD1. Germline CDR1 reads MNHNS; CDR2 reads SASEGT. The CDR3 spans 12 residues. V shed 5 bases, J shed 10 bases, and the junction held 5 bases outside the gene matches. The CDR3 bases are TGTGCCAGCAGTACTGACAGGGGATCGCAGTATTTT. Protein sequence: CASSTDRGSQYF.

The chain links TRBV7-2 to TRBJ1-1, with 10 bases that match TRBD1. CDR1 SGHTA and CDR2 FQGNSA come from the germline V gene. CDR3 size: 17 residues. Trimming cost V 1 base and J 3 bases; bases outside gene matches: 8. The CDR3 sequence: CASSLGQGAGPHTEAFF. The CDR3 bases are TGTGCCAGCAGCTTAGGACAGGGGGCAGGACCGCACACTGAAGCTTTCTTT.

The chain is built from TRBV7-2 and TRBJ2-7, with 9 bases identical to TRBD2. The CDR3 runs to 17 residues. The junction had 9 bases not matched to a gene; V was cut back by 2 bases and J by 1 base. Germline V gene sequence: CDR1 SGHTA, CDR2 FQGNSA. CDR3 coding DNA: TGTGCCAGCAGCTTATCTTGGGCTAGCGGGATGTCCTACGAGCAGTACTTC. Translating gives CASSLSWASGMSYEQYF.

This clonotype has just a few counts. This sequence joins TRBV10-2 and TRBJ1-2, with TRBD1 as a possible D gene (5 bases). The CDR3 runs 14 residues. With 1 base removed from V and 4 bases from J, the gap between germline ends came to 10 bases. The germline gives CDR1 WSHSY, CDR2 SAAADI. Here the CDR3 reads CASSELGVGYGYTF. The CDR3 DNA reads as TGCGCCAGCAGTGAGTTGGGGGTTGGCTATGGCTACACCTTC.

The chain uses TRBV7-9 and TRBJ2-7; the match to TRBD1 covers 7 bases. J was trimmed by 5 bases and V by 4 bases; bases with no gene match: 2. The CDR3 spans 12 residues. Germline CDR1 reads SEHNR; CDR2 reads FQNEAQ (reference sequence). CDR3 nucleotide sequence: TGTGCCAGCAGCTATGACAGGGACGAGCAGTACTTC. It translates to CASSYDRDEQYF.

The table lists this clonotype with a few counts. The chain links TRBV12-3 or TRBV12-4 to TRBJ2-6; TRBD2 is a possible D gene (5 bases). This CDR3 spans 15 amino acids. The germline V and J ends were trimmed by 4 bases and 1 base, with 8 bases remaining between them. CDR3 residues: CASSSGLSGANVLTF. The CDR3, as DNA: TGTGCCAGCAGTTCAGGACTGTCTGGGGCCAACGTCCTGACTTTC.

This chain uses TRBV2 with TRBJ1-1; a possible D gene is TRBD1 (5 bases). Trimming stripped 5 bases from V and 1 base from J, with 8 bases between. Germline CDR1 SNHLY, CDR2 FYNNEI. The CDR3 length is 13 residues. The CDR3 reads CASSSGQNTEAFF. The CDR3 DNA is TGTGCCAGCAGTTCCGGACAGAACACTGAAGCTTTCTTT.

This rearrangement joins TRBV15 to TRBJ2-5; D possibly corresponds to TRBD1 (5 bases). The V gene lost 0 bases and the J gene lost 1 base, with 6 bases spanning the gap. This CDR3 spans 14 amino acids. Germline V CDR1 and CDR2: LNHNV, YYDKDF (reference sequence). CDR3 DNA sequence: TGTGCCACCAGCAGAGAAGGGGTCCAAGAGACCCAGTACTTC. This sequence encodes CATSREGVQETQYF. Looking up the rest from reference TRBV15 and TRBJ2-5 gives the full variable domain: DAMVIQNPRYQVTQFGKPVTLSCSQTLNHNVMYWYQQKSSQAPKLLFHYYDKDFNNEADTPDNFQSRRPNTSFCFLDIRSPGLGDTAMYLCATSREGVQETQYFGPGTRLLVL.

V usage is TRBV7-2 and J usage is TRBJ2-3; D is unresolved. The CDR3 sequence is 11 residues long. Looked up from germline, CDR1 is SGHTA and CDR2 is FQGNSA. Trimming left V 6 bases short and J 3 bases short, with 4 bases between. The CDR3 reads CASRRTDTQYF. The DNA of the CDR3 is TGTGCCAGCAGACGAACAGATACGCAGTATTTT.

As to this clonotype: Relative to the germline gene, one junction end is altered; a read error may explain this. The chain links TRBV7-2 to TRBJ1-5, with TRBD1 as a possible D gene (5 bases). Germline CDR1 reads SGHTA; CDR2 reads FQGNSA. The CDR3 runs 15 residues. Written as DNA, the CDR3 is TGTGCCAGCAGCCTAGCCCAGGGCGGGGTTCAGCCCCAGCATTTT. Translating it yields CASSLAQGGVQPQHF.

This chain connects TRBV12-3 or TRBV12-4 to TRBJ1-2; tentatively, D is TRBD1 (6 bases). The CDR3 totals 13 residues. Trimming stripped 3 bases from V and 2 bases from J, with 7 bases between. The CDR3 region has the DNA TGTGCCAGCAGTTTGGACAGAAACTATGGCTACACCTTC. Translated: CASSLDRNYGYTF.

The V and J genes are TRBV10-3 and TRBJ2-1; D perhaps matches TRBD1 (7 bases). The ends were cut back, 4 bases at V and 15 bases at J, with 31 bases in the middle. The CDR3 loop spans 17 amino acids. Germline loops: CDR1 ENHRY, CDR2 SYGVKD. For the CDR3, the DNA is TGTGCCATCAGTGGGGGGGACAGCCACGGGTTTCACCAGAGGACGTTCTTC. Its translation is CAISGGDSHGFHQRTFF.

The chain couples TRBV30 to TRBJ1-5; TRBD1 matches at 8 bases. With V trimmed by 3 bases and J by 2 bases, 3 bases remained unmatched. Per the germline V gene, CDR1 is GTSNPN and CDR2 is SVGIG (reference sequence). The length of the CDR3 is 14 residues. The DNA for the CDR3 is TGTGCCTGGAGCGACAGGGGAGGCAATCAGCCCCAGCATTTT. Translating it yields CAWSDRGGNQPQHF.

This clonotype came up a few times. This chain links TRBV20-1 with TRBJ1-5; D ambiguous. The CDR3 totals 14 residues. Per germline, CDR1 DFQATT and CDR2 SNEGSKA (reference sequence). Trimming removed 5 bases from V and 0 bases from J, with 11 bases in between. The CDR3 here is CSAETGYSNQPQHF. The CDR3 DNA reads TGCAGTGCTGAGACGGGATATAGCAATCAGCCCCAGCATTTT.

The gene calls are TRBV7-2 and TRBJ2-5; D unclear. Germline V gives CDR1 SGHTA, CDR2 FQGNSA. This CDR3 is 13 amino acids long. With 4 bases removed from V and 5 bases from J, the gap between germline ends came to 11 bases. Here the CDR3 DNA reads TGTGCCAGCAGCTACGATAGCTGGGAGACCCAGTACTTC. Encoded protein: CASSYDSWETQYF.

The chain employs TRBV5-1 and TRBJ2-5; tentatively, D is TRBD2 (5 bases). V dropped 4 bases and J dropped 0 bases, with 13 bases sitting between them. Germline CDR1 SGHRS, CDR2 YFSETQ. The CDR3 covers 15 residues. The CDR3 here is CASSLALAYQETQYF. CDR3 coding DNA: TGCGCCAGCAGCCTAGCCTTAGCGTACCAAGAGACCCAGTACTTC.

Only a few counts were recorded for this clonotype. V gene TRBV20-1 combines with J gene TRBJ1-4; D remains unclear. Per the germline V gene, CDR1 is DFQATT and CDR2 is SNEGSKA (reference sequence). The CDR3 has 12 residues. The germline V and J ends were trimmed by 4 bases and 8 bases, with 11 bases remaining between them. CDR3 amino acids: CSAKDSSEKLFF. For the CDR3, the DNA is TGCAGTGCTAAAGACTCGTCCGAAAAACTGTTTTTT.

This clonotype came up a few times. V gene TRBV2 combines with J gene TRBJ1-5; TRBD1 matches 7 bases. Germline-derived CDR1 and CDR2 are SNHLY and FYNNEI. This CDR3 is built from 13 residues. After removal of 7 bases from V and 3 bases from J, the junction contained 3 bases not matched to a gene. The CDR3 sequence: CASTGTVNQPQHF. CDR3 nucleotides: TGTGCCAGCACCGGGACAGTCAATCAGCCCCAGCATTTT.

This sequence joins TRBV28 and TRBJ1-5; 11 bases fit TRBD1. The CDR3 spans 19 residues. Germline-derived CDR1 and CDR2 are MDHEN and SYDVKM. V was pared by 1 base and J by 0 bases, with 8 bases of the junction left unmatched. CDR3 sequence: CASSLLSGQGALSNQPQHF. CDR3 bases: TGTGCCAGCAGTTTATTATCAGGACAGGGGGCGCTTAGCAATCAGCCCCAGCATTTT.

The CDR3 DNA reads as TGTGCCAGCAGCTTAGTCGCGTCCTACGAGCAGTACTTC. Its protein product is CASSLVASYEQYF. The rearrangement joins TRBV11-2 to TRBJ2-7, with D unclear. The CDR3 consists of 13 residues. Germline CDR1 reads SGHAT; CDR2 reads FQNNGV. V lost 1 base, J lost 1 base, and 5 bases lay in between.

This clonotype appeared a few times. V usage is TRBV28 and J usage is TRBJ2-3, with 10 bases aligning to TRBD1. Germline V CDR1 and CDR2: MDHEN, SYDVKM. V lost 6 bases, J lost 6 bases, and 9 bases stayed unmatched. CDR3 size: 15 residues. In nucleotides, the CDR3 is TGTGCCAGCAGCCATGGAGGACAGGGGGACGATACGCAGTATTTT. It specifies CASSHGGQGDDTQYF.

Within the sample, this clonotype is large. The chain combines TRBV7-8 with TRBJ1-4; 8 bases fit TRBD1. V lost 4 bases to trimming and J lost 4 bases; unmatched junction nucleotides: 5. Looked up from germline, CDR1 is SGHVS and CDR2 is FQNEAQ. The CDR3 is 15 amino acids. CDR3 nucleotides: TGTGCCAGCAGCTACCAGGGGGCTATTAATGAAAAACTGTTTTTT. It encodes CASSYQGAINEKLFF.

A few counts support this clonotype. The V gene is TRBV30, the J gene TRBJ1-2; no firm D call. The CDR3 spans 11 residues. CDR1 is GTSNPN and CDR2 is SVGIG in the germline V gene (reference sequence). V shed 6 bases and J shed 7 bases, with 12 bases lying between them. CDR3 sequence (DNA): TGTGCCTGCTTCGAAGCCCCTGGCTACACCTTC. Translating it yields CACFEAPGYTF.

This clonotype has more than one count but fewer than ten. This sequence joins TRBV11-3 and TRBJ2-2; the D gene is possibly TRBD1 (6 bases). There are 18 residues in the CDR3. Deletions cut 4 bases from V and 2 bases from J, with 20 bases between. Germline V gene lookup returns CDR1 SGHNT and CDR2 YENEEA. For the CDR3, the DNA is TGTGCCAGCAGCTCCCCCCCGGGACACCAACCAAACACCGGGGAGCTGTTTTTT. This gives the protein CASSSPPGHQPNTGELFF.

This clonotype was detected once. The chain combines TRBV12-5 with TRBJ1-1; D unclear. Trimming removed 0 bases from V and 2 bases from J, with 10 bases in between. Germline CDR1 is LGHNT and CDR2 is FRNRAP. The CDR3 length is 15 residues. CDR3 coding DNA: TGTGCTAGTGGTTTGGTAGTGGGGAGTAACACTGAAGCTTTCTTT. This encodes CASGLVVGSNTEAFF.